This passage covers 24 T cell receptor beta chains from one sample sequenced in a study of vaccination effects on CD4 cells after COVID-19 (dated by TCRdb to 2021 to 2024). In the ViraFEST assay, PBMC were stimulated with viral peptide pools, and TCR sequencing was then used to find antigen-specific CD4+ T cell clonotypes based on their expansion. After more than 9 days of culture, CD4+ T cells were isolated with the EasySep CD4+ T cell isolation kit. None of the healthy vaccine recipients had a prior SARS-CoV-2 infection, which was confirmed by nucleocapsid antibody tests that came back negative both before and after vaccination. Antigens for these TCRs are unknown. Libraries came from the immunoSEQ multiplex PCR assay. Imported from immuneACCESS, the table was reduced by TCRdb to in-frame sequences with V and J called. These copies leave out some clones; in studies compared against another copy, an unresolved V gene accounts for under half, and the cause of the remainder is not known. Here the sample has approximately 44,000 clones; roughly 82% occur a single time. Together, the top ten hold about 3% of the sample.

Sequences were derived from CD4+ T cells from PBMCs cultured with HCoV-NL63 spike peptides, sampled before COVID-19 vaccination. The intended sense of this specimen's cell subset or site label: HCoV-NL63 spike overlapping peptide pool stimulation. The receptor source for this set is a human donor who received a COVID-19 vaccine.

The rearrangement uses TRBV18 and TRBJ2-4, with 8 nucleotides matching TRBD1. In germline, CDR1 is KGHSH, CDR2 LQKENI. The CDR3 runs 14 residues. V dropped 4 bases and J dropped 7; count of bases not matched to a gene: 6. The CDR3 region has the DNA TGTGCCAGCTCACGGACAGGGAGAGGGAACATTCAGTACTTC. Its protein is CASSRTGRGNIQYF.

The CDR3 loop is CASSQCSLIETQYF. The DNA for the CDR3 is TGCGCCAGCAGTCAATGCTCCCTAATAGAGACCCAGTACTTC. The chain recombines TRBV23-1 with TRBJ2-5; D not certain. TRBV23-1 is flagged as an ORF with uncertain function. This CDR3 spans 14 amino acids. Deletions cut 1 base from V and 4 bases from J, with 10 bases between.

The gene calls are TRBV30 and TRBJ1-2, with a tentative D call TRBD1 (6 bases). Germline CDR1 GTSNPN, CDR2 SVGIG (reference sequence). The germline V and J ends were trimmed by 4 bases and 5 bases, with 11 bases remaining between them. The CDR3 contains 12 residues. Written as DNA, the CDR3 is TGTGCCTGGACTCAAGGACAGTATGGCTACACCTTC. It translates to CAWTQGQYGYTF.

J is TRBJ2-3 and V is TRBV7-2, with a tentative D call TRBD2 (6 bases). The ends were cut back, 2 bases at V and 3 bases at J, with 12 bases in the middle. The CDR3 length is 15 residues. Germline CDR1 SGHTA, CDR2 FQGNSA. CDR3: CASSLLRGRTDTQYF. CDR3 DNA sequence: TGTGCCAGCAGCTTATTGCGGGGCCGGACAGATACGCAGTATTTT. Looking up the rest from reference TRBV7-2 and TRBJ2-3 gives the full variable domain: GAGVSQSPSNKVTEKGKDVELRCDPISGHTALYWYRQSLGQGLEFLIYFQGNSAPDKSGLPSDRFSAERTGGSVSTLTIQRTQQEDSAVYLCASSLLRGRTDTQYFGPGTRLTVL.

The chain links TRBV12-5 to TRBJ2-3; D remains ambiguous. This CDR3 comprises 18 residues. V was pared by 3 bases and J by 0 bases, with 19 bases between. Germline CDR1 and CDR2: LGHNT and FRNRAP. CDR3 sequence reads: CASGFLKDGRTSTDTQYF. As DNA, the CDR3 is TGTGCTAGTGGTTTTCTAAAGGACGGAAGAACTAGCACAGATACGCAGTATTTT.

This chain links TRBV6-5 with TRBJ1-3, with D tentatively TRBD1 (6 bases). V was cut by 8 bases and J by 3 bases, with 14 bases left in between. The CDR3 runs 14 residues. Germline V lookup: CDR1 MNHEY, CDR2 SVGAGI. CDR3 DNA sequence: TGTGCCAGCCATGGCAGGGGCCTTGGAAACACCATATATTTT. Translation: CASHGRGLGNTIYF.

V and J are TRBV29-1 and TRBJ2-1; the match to TRBD2 covers 8 bases. V dropped 3 bases and J dropped 2; count of bases not matched to a gene: 3. The length of the CDR3 is 14 residues. The germline gives CDR1 SQVTM, CDR2 ANQGSEA. For the CDR3, the DNA is TGCAGCGTTGAGCGGGGGGTGGCCTACAATGAGCAGTTCTTC. Protein product: CSVERGVAYNEQFF.

The V call is TRBV5-4, the J call TRBJ1-2; the D gene is possibly TRBD1 (5 bases). Germline CDR1 is SGHNT and CDR2 is YYREEE (reference sequence). CDR3 length: 17 amino acids. V was clipped by 3 bases and J by 3 bases, with 21 bases between them. The CDR3: CASSSGTQGPGDYGYTF. The CDR3, as DNA: TGTGCCAGCAGCTCCGGTACTCAGGGCCCTGGGGACTATGGCTACACCTTC. The complete variable domain, with remaining parts taken from reference TRBV5-4 and TRBJ1-2, reads ETGVTQSPTHLIKTRGQQVTLRCSSQSGHNTVSWYQQALGQGPQFIFQYYREEENGRGNFPPRFSGLQFPNYSSELNVNALELDDSALYLCASSSGTQGPGDYGYTFGSGTRLTVV.

The rearrangement joins TRBV2 to TRBJ2-7; D not resolved. The CDR3 has 15 residues. Germline lookup yields CDR1 SNHLY and CDR2 FYNNEI. Trimming stripped 3 bases from V and 2 bases from J, with 14 bases between. Here the CDR3 reads CASSDAAVGPYEQYV. The CDR3 DNA reads TGTGCCAGCAGTGATGCGGCAGTTGGCCCCTACGAGCAGTACGTC.

The chain links TRBV7-2 to TRBJ2-3, with TRBD1 matching 8 bases. The ends lost 2 bases at V and 3 bases at J; junction bases unmatched: 7. Germline CDR1 SGHTA, CDR2 FQGNSA. CDR3 size: 16 residues. The CDR3 DNA sequence: TGTGCCAGCAGCTTATGGGGGCAGGGGGCAACAGATACGCAGTATTTT. Translated: CASSLWGQGATDTQYF.

This chain connects TRBV7-8 to TRBJ2-7; TRBD2 agrees at 8 bases. The V gene's germline CDR1 is SGHVS and CDR2 FQNEAQ. Trimming cost V 1 base and J 3 bases; bases outside gene matches: 5. The CDR3 is made up of 15 amino acids. DNA for the CDR3: TGTGCCAGCAGCTTAGGTCTTGGGACTAGCTACGAGCAGTACGTC. Its translation: CASSLGLGTSYEQYV.

This clone was counted a few times. This chain links TRBV7-8 with TRBJ1-6; D ambiguous. Germline V gene lookup returns CDR1 SGHVS and CDR2 FQNEAQ. V was clipped by 4 bases and J by 5 bases, with 6 bases between them. The CDR3 runs 13 residues. The DNA for the CDR3 is TGTGCCAGCAGCTGGACGGATAATTCACCCCTCCACTTT. Amino acid sequence: CASSWTDNSPLHF.

The rearrangement uses TRBV5-1 and TRBJ2-3; no firm D call. The CDR3 length is 15 residues. V was trimmed by 3 bases and J by 3 bases, leaving 14 bases between them. The germline gives CDR1 SGHRS, CDR2 YFSETQ. As DNA, the CDR3 is TGCGCCAGCAGCTCGGACCCGGGTGGTACAGATACGCAGTATTTT. Translating gives CASSSDPGGTDTQYF.

The gene calls are TRBV18 and TRBJ1-1; TRBD1 matches 8 bases. Germline lookup yields CDR1 KGHSH and CDR2 LQKENI. Trimming cost V 7 bases and J 3 bases; bases outside gene matches: 7. This CDR3 contains 14 residues. The chain's CDR3 is CASYGQGGYTEAFF. Written as DNA, the CDR3 is TGTGCCAGCTACGGACAGGGAGGGTACACTGAAGCTTTCTTT. The variable domain in full, completed from reference TRBV18 and TRBJ1-1, reads NAGVMQNPRHLVRRRGQEARLRCSPMKGHSHVYWYRQLPEEGLKFMVYLQKENIIDESGMPKERFSAEFPKEGPSILRIQQVVRGDSAAYFCASYGQGGYTEAFFGQGTRLTVV.

V and J are TRBV12-3 or TRBV12-4 and TRBJ1-2; D gene unclear. CDR3 length: 13 amino acids. Trimming took off 3 bases at V and 1 base at J, with 6 bases between the two ends. The CDR3 DNA reads as TGTGCCAGCAGTTTTGGAAGTAACTATGGCTACACCTTC. It yields the protein CASSFGSNYGYTF.

CDR3 protein: CASGKNPYTEAFF. The CDR3 nucleotides read TGTGCCAGCGGCAAAAACCCTTACACTGAAGCTTTCTTT. V and J are TRBV6-4 and TRBJ1-1; the D is unclear. CDR1 is MRHNA, CDR2 SNTAGT, per germline. The CDR3 spans 13 residues. V was cut by 8 bases and J by 3 bases, with 13 bases left in between.

This chain connects TRBV28 to TRBJ1-4, with unresolved D. Germline values: CDR1 MDHEN, CDR2 SYDVKM. V was clipped by 7 bases and J by 0 bases, with 9 bases between them. The CDR3 runs to 14 residues. The CDR3 here is CASIGSTTNEKLFF. The CDR3 DNA is TGTGCCAGCATCGGGAGCACAACTAATGAAAAACTGTTTTTT. The complete variable domain, with remaining parts taken from reference TRBV28 and TRBJ1-4, reads DVKVTQSSRYLVKRTGEKVFLECVQDMDHENMFWYRQDPGLGLRLIYFSYDVKMKEKGDIPEGYSVSREKKERFSLILESASTNQTSMYLCASIGSTTNEKLFFGSGTQLSVL.

The chain recombines TRBV6-2 or TRBV6-3 with TRBJ2-7; 7 nucleotides line up with TRBD2. The CDR3 is made up of 16 amino acids. V shed 4 bases and J 2 bases; nucleotides not matched to a gene: 11. Germline V gives CDR1 MNHEY, CDR2 SVGEGT. The CDR3 is CASSFGGTSRTYEQYV. The CDR3 DNA reads as TGTGCCAGCAGTTTCGGGGGGACTTCCAGGACCTACGAGCAGTACGTC.

The V call is TRBV15, the J call TRBJ1-1; D is unclear. With 0 bases removed from V and 0 bases from J, the gap between germline ends came to 8 bases. Germline V gene lookup returns CDR1 LNHNV and CDR2 YYDKDF (reference sequence). The CDR3 covers 15 residues. CDR3 bases: TGTGCCACCAGCAGAGAGGGCAGTTTGAACACTGAAGCTTTCTTT. This codes for CATSREGSLNTEAFF.

This clone was found a few times. The chain recombines TRBV30 with TRBJ1-3; 9 positions agree with TRBD1. CDR1 is GTSNPN, CDR2 SVGIG, per germline (reference sequence). J was trimmed by 0 bases and V by 2 bases; bases with no gene match: 2. CDR3 length: 15 residues. The CDR3 DNA sequence: TGTGCCTGGAGTCGGGACAGGGCCTCTGGAAACACCATATATTTT. Its protein is CAWSRDRASGNTIYF.

V usage is TRBV10-3 and J usage is TRBJ1-4; D remains unclear. With 2 bases removed from V and 13 bases from J, the gap between germline ends came to 11 bases. CDR1 ENHRY and CDR2 SYGVKD come from the germline V gene. The CDR3 has 12 residues. CDR3 in amino acids: CAISEPSGRLFF. The CDR3 coding sequence is TGTGCCATCAGTGAGCCGAGTGGACGACTGTTTTTT.

The chain combines TRBV28 with TRBJ1-2; 7 bases are a match to TRBD1. The CDR3 runs 14 residues. The J segment lost 7 bases and the V segment lost 2 bases, leaving 7 bases of the junction unmatched. In germline, CDR1 is MDHEN, CDR2 SYDVKM. Here the CDR3 reads CASSLTQGESGYTF. The CDR3 DNA reads as TGTGCCAGCAGTTTAACGCAGGGGGAGAGTGGCTACACCTTC.

The rearrangement joins TRBV29-1 to TRBJ1-4; weak D call: TRBD1 (5 bases). V lost 5 bases, J lost 8 bases, and 24 bases lay in between. Germline V gives CDR1 SQVTM, CDR2 ANQGSEA. The CDR3 covers 16 residues. CDR3: CSVRSGVGGYEEKLFF. The CDR3 DNA reads TGCAGCGTTAGATCCGGCGTCGGGGGATATGAGGAAAAACTGTTTTTT.

The chain couples TRBV4-2 to TRBJ2-2; 8 bases fit TRBD2. CDR1 and CDR2 (germline): LGHNA, YNFKEQ. The CDR3 has 17 residues. After removal of 3 bases from V and 2 bases from J, the junction contained 8 bases not matched to a gene. The CDR3 nucleotides read TGTGCCAGCAGCCACGGGTTTAGCGGGGTTAACACCGGGGAGCTGTTTTTT. This gives the protein CASSHGFSGVNTGELFF.